The 3 T cell receptor beta chains in this list originate from one sample, sequenced in a study of blood T cell repertoires in COVID-19. TCRdb's table, derived via immunoSEQ multiplex PCR, lists solely in-frame clones and lacks some. The sample shows hundreds of thousands of clones, around nine tenths of them seen only once. The source material was peripheral blood. Receptor source: a man between 18 and 35 years old with active or convalescent COVID-19.

V is TRBV15 and J is TRBJ2-7; a weak D match, TRBD1 (5 bases). This CDR3 is 13 amino acids long. Germline values: CDR1 LNHNV, CDR2 YYDKDF (reference sequence). V was clipped by 3 bases and J by 2 bases, with 8 bases between them. This CDR3 reads CATSSGQAYEQYF. The CDR3 coding sequence is TGTGCCACCAGCAGCGGACAAGCCTACGAGCAGTACTTC. Full variable domain (rest looked up from reference TRBV15 and TRBJ2-7): DAMVIQNPRYQVTQFGKPVTLSCSQTLNHNVMYWYQQKSSQAPKLLFHYYDKDFNNEADTPDNFQSRRPNTSFCFLDIRSPGLGDTAMYLCATSSGQAYEQYFGPGTRLTVT.

This chain connects TRBV29-1 to TRBJ2-4; maybe TRBD1 (5 bases). Trimming stripped 4 bases from V and 6 bases from J, with 13 bases between. The CDR3 has 13 residues. Looked up from germline, CDR1 is SQVTM and CDR2 is ANQGSEA. The CDR3 nucleotides read TGCAGCGTTGTCAAGGGGTTGGGAAACATTCAGTACTTC. Its translation is CSVVKGLGNIQYF.

The CDR3 sequence: CASSRGQINSPLHF. CDR3 nucleotide sequence: TGTGCCAGCAGCAGAGGACAGATTAATTCACCCCTCCACTTT. The chain has TRBV6-5 and TRBJ1-6, with TRBD1 as a possible D gene (6 bases). The CDR3 length is 14 residues. V shed 6 bases and J shed 6 bases, with 12 bases lying between them. Germline assignment: CDR1 MNHEY and CDR2 SVGAGI.